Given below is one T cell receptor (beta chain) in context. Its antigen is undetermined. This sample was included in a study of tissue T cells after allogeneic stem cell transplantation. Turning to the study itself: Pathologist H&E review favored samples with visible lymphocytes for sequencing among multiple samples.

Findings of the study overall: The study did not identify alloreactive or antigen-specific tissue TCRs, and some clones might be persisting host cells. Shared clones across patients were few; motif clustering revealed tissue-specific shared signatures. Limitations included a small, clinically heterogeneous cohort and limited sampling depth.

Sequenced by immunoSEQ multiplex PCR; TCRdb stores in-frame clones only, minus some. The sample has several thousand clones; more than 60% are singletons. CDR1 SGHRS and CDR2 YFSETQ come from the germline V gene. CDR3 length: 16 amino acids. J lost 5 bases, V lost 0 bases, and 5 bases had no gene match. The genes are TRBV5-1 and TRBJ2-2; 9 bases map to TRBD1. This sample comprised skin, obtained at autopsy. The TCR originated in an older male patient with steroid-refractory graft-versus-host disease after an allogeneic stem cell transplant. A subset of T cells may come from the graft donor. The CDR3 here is CASSLAAGTGTGELFF. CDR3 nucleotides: TGCGCCAGCAGCTTGGCGGCCGGGACAGGGACCGGGGAGCTGTTTTTT.